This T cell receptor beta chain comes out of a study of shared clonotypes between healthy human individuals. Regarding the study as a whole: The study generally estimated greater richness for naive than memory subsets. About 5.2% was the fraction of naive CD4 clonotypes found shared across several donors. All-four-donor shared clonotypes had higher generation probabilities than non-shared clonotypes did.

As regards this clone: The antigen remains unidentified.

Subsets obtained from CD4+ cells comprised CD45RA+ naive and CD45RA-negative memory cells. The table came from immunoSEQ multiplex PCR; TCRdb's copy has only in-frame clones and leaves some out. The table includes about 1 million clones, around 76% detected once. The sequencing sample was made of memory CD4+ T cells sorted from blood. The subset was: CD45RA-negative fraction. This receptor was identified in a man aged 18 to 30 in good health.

The CDR3 region has the DNA TGTGCCTGGTTAGAGGCTAGCGCCTACAATGAGCAGTTCTTC. Translation: CAWLEASAYNEQFF. This chain links TRBV30 with TRBJ2-1, with a possible D match to TRBD2 (6 bases). V lost 5 bases to trimming and J lost 2 bases, with 13 bases between them. Germline V gene data show CDR1 as GTSNPN and CDR2 as SVGIG (reference sequence). This CDR3 is built from 14 residues. Full variable domain (outside the CDR3, taken from reference TRBV30 and TRBJ2-1): SQTIHQWPATLVQPVGSPLSLECTVEGTSNPNLYWYRQAAGRGLQLLFYSVGIGQISSEVPQNLSASRPQDRQFILSSKKLLLSDSGFYLCAWLEASAYNEQFFGPGTRLTVL.